Shown below are 20 T cell receptor beta chains from a single sample sequenced in a study of Ad26.COV2.S vaccination and SARS-CoV-2 variants. The repertoire was sequenced with immunoSEQ multiplex PCR; TCRdb's copy has only in-frame clones and lacks some. The top ten hold 4.5% to 5.5% of the sample, which has about 320,000 clones, 75% to 90% seen once. The treatment denotes: some 20 received Ad26.COV2.S at low or high dose, single or two shots; roughly five received placebo; per-sample allocation not given. The study sampled participants on day 63 after the first vaccine or placebo injection. The sequenced sample was peripheral blood, obtained in a trial of Ad26.COV2.S vaccine versus placebo. All receptors derive from a person aged 18-65 years who received the Ad26.COV2.S COVID-19 vaccine or a placebo.

The J gene is TRBJ1-2, the V gene TRBV4-3; TRBD1 matches 8 bases. J gave up 6 bases and V 4 bases, and 16 bases lay outside the gene matches. The length of the CDR3 is 17 residues. CDR1 is LGHNA and CDR2 is YSLEER in the germline V gene. In nucleotides, the CDR3 is TGCGCCAGCAGCCGAGATATTGGGGGCAGGGGGCCGGATGGCTACACCTTC. It encodes CASSRDIGGRGPDGYTF.

There are a few counts of this clone. V usage is TRBV19 and J usage is TRBJ2-7; D might be TRBD1 or TRBD2, each matching 5 bases. V was shortened by 3 bases and J by 3 bases, with 9 bases between the two germline ends. Germline values: CDR1 LNHDA, CDR2 SQIVND (reference sequence). The CDR3 runs 13 residues. Here the CDR3 reads CASSIGANYEQYV. DNA of the CDR3: TGTGCCAGTAGTATCGGGGCTAACTACGAGCAGTACGTC.

This chain connects TRBV18 to TRBJ2-1; tentatively, D is TRBD2 (6 bases). Deletions cut 3 bases from V and 8 bases from J, with 14 bases between. The CDR3 loop spans 14 amino acids. Germline lookup yields CDR1 KGHSH and CDR2 LQKENI. CDR3 coding DNA: TGTGCCAGCTCACCCTCGTATTCGGGGGATGAGCAGTTCTTC. Protein: CASSPSYSGDEQFF.

This rearrangement joins TRBV18 to TRBJ2-5; possible D gene TRBD1, 6 bases. This CDR3 spans 13 amino acids. Germline V gene sequence: CDR1 KGHSH, CDR2 LQKENI. The V end lost 3 bases, the J end lost 5 bases, and 10 bases lay between the germline ends. In nucleotides, the CDR3 is TGTGCCAGCTCACCGTACAGGGACGAGACCCAGTACTTC. It is translated as CASSPYRDETQYF.

The chain employs TRBV9 and TRBJ2-4; D possibly corresponds to TRBD1 (5 bases). Trimming shortened V by 3 bases and J by 0 bases, and 13 bases separated the two germline ends. CDR3 length equals 16 residues. CDR1 and CDR2 (germline): SGDLS, YYNGEE. CDR3 protein: CASSAYSGLAKNIQYF. Here the CDR3 DNA reads TGTGCCAGCAGCGCCTACTCAGGGCTAGCCAAAAACATTCAGTACTTC.

In DNA form, the CDR3 reads TGTGCCAGCAGCCCAGGGCAGGGACCATATGGCTACACCTTC. Protein sequence: CASSPGQGPYGYTF. The chain couples TRBV3-1 (or the pseudogene TRBV3-2) to TRBJ1-2, with a weak D call TRBD1 (5 bases). V was cut by 4 bases and J by 5 bases, with 14 bases left in between. CDR1 and CDR2 from the germline V gene are LGHDT and YNNKEL (reference sequence). The CDR3 covers 14 residues.

The chain joins TRBV29-1 to TRBJ2-7; D is uncertain. Per the germline V gene, CDR1 is SQVTM and CDR2 is ANQGSEA. V was trimmed by 6 bases and J by 0 bases, leaving 15 bases between them. The CDR3 has 14 amino acids. CDR3 in amino acids: CSVLTETGSYEQYF. CDR3 coding DNA: TGCAGCGTGTTAACAGAAACTGGCTCCTACGAGCAGTACTTC.

The chain links TRBV6-2 or TRBV6-3 to TRBJ1-2, with 7 bases lining up with TRBD1. V gave up 2 bases and J gave up 2 bases; unmatched junction bases: 8. The germline gives CDR1 MNHEY, CDR2 SVGEGT. This CDR3 is 16 amino acids long. The CDR3 DNA follows: TGTGCCAGCAGTTACGACAGGGCAGTACGAAACTATGGCTACACCTTC. Protein product: CASSYDRAVRNYGYTF.

The chain combines TRBV6-6 with TRBJ2-2; a weak D match, TRBD1 (6 bases). The CDR3 consists of 15 residues. V shed 7 bases and J shed 2 bases, with 14 bases lying between them. Germline-derived CDR1 and CDR2 are MNHNY and SVGAGI (reference sequence). The CDR3 spells CASIWGQTNTGELFF. The CDR3 DNA is TGTGCCAGCATTTGGGGGCAGACAAACACCGGGGAGCTGTTTTTT.

This chain links TRBV2 with TRBJ1-1; D is uncertain. Germline V gene lookup returns CDR1 SNHLY and CDR2 FYNNEI. V lost 8 bases and J lost 0, with 10 bases in between. The CDR3 runs to 13 residues. CDR3 DNA sequence: TGTGCCAGCCCACGGGGTGTGAACACTGAAGCTTTCTTT. Protein product: CASPRGVNTEAFF. Complete variable domain (other parts from reference TRBV2 and TRBJ1-1): EPEVTQTPSHQVTQMGQEVILRCVPISNHLYFYWYRQILGQKVEFLVSFYNNEISEKSEIFDDQFSVERPDGSNFTLKIRSTKLEDSAMYFCASPRGVNTEAFFGQGTRLTVV.

This chain uses TRBV19 with TRBJ2-1, with TRBD2 matching over 8 bases. This CDR3 contains 14 residues. The V gene end was trimmed by 3 bases and the J gene end by 2 bases; junction bases not matched to a gene: 0. Germline V gene data show CDR1 as LNHDA and CDR2 as SQIVND (reference sequence). The CDR3 is CASSMTSAYNEQFF. The CDR3 bases are TGTGCCAGTAGTATGACTAGCGCCTACAATGAGCAGTTCTTC.

The CDR3 protein is CASSLLAGGLYNEQFF. The CDR3 DNA is TGTGCCAGCAGCCTTCTCGCGGGGGGTCTCTACAATGAGCAGTTCTTC. The chain links TRBV11-2 to TRBJ2-1; 8 bases line up with TRBD2. Trimming at V came to 5 bases and at J to 3 bases, leaving 9 bases not matched to a gene. Germline V gene data show CDR1 as SGHAT and CDR2 as FQNNGV. The CDR3 is made up of 16 amino acids. The full variable domain, rest sourced from reference TRBV11-2 and TRBJ2-1, is EAGVAQSPRYKIIEKRQSVAFWCNPISGHATLYWYQQILGQGPKLLIQFQNNGVVDDSQLPKDRFSAERLKGVDSTLKIQPAKLEDSAVYLCASSLLAGGLYNEQFFGPGTRLTVL.

The chain combines TRBV6-5 with TRBJ2-2; no firm D call. V was cut by 0 bases and J by 5 bases, with 7 bases left in between. The CDR3 loop spans 14 amino acids. From germline, CDR1 is MNHEY and CDR2 SVGAGI. The CDR3 loop is CASSYSPATGELFF. The CDR3 DNA is TGTGCCAGCAGTTACTCGCCCGCAACCGGGGAGCTGTTTTTT.

The V and J genes are TRBV18 and TRBJ1-5; D is undetermined. Trimming shortened V by 2 bases and J by 0 bases, and 8 bases separated the two germline ends. Germline V gene lookup returns CDR1 KGHSH and CDR2 LQKENI. This CDR3 comprises 15 residues. The CDR3 protein is CASSPLSSSNQPQHF. The CDR3 nucleotides read TGTGCCAGCTCACCATTGTCCAGTAGCAATCAGCCCCAGCATTTT.

A note on this clone: The sample has other DNA sequences that encode this CDR3 too. This chain links TRBV12-3 or TRBV12-4 with TRBJ1-1, with D perhaps matching TRBD1 (6 bases). The CDR3 length is 13 residues. Trimming shortened V by 2 bases and J by 5 bases, and 9 bases separated the two germline ends. CDR3 DNA sequence: TGTGCCAGCAGTTTAATAGGGGGTACTGAAGCTTTCTTT. Translating gives CASSLIGGTEAFF.

This chain uses TRBV13 with TRBJ2-5, with 7 positions matching TRBD2. Germline V gene data show CDR1 as PRHDT and CDR2 as FYEKMQ (reference sequence). V lost 5 bases, J lost 5 bases, and 8 bases stayed unmatched. CDR3 length: 14 amino acids. The chain's CDR3 is CASSLLGREETQYF. CDR3 DNA: TGTGCCAGCAGCCTCCTCGGGCGGGAGGAGACCCAGTACTTC.

A note on this clone: The same CDR3 is also encoded by other DNA sequences in this sample. The rearrangement joins TRBV4-1 to TRBJ2-1; 11 positions agree with TRBD2. The CDR3 contains 14 residues. In germline, CDR1 is MGHRA, CDR2 YSYEKL. The trim removed 0 bases at V and 8 bases at J, leaving 0 bases unmatched. The CDR3 spells CASSQELAGDEQFF. CDR3 in DNA: TGCGCCAGCAGCCAAGAACTAGCGGGAGATGAGCAGTTCTTC.

V gene TRBV5-1 combines with J gene TRBJ2-5; unclear D gene. Germline CDR1 reads SGHRS; CDR2 reads YFSETQ. V gave up 4 bases and J gave up 14 bases, with 12 bases separating them. The CDR3 has 10 residues. The DNA of the CDR3 is TGCGCCAGCAGCATGGGCCTGCCTTACTTC. Residues: CASSMGLPYF.

The chain joins TRBV28 to TRBJ1-3; 9 bases agree with TRBD1. CDR3 length: 16 residues. Looked up from germline, CDR1 is MDHEN and CDR2 is SYDVKM. The J segment lost 3 bases and the V segment lost 6 bases, leaving 9 bases of the junction unmatched. The CDR3 is CASRYNDRGGGNTIYF. The DNA for the CDR3 is TGTGCCAGCAGATACAACGACAGGGGGGGTGGAAACACCATATATTTT.

The J gene is TRBJ2-7, the V gene TRBV5-1; a weak D match, TRBD2 (5 bases). The CDR3 runs to 15 residues. Deletions cut 3 bases from V and 2 bases from J, with 15 bases between. The V gene's germline CDR1 is SGHRS and CDR2 YFSETQ. CDR3 sequence (DNA): TGCGCCAGCAGCTCCGGACTGGGAATACCCTACGAGCAGTACTTC. Amino acid sequence: CASSSGLGIPYEQYF.